Below, 5 T cell receptor beta chains from the same sample are listed, as sequenced in a study of early T cells in non-severe SARS-CoV-2 infection. TCRdb used MiXCR to reprocess the 5' RACE reads, holding one entry per CDR3 protein. This table has some 48,000 distinct CDR3 sequences, around 10% appearing once. Sequencing was done on a sample of whole blood. These receptors came from an adult who was a healthcare worker with PCR-confirmed SARS-CoV-2 infection or an uninfected control (not recorded which).

The V call is TRBV30, the J call TRBJ2-7, with 10 nucleotides matching TRBD2. This CDR3 is 13 amino acids long. V trimming: 5 bases; J trimming: 5 bases; junction bases outside the gene matches: 6. Germline V lookup: CDR1 GTSNPN, CDR2 SVGIG (reference sequence). CDR3 in DNA: TGTGCCTGGGGACTAGCGGTCGCCCACGAGCAGTACTTC. Its translation is CAWGLAVAHEQYF.

The chain uses TRBV6-9 and TRBJ2-5, with D perhaps being TRBD1 or TRBD2 (6 bases each). CDR3 length: 13 residues. From germline, CDR1 is MNHGY and CDR2 SVAAGI. V lost 4 bases and J lost 10, with 16 bases in between. CDR3 residues: CASSLGGLAIQYF. The DNA of the CDR3 is TGTGCCAGCAGTTTGGGGGGCCTGGCAATCCAGTACTTC.

This clonotype was detected many times. The chain has TRBV20-1 and TRBJ1-1; D uncertain. Germline CDR1 is DFQATT and CDR2 is SNEGSKA (reference sequence). This CDR3 contains 14 residues. Between the trimmed V and J ends, which lost 3 bases and 5 bases, there was a span of 16 bases. The CDR3 protein is CSASPTPVETEAFF. CDR3 bases: TGCAGTGCTAGCCCGACTCCCGTGGAGACTGAAGCTTTCTTT.

The chain has TRBV20-1 and TRBJ1-2; unclear D gene. Trimming stripped 0 bases from V and 4 bases from J, with 6 bases between. The CDR3 runs 12 residues. The germline V gene encodes CDR1 DFQATT and CDR2 SNEGSKA (reference sequence). CDR3 amino acids: CSAREVLYGYTF. CDR3 nucleotide sequence: TGCAGTGCTAGAGAGGTCCTCTATGGCTACACCTTC.

This clonotype was counted only a few times. The rearrangement uses TRBV7-6 and TRBJ2-1; weak D call: TRBD2 (5 bases). The V gene lost 4 bases and the J gene lost 9 bases, with 10 bases spanning the gap. CDR1 is SGHVS, CDR2 FNYEAQ, per germline. This CDR3 contains 12 residues. CDR3 nucleotides: TGTGCCAGCAGCTCCTTTGCGGGTGAGCAGTTCTTC. Translation gives CASSSFAGEQFF. The variable domain in full, completed from reference TRBV7-6 and TRBJ2-1, reads GAGVSQSPRYKVTKRGQDVALRCDPISGHVSLYWYRQALGQGPEFLTYFNYEAQQDKSGLPNDRFSAERPEGSISTLTIQRTEQRDSAMYRCASSSFAGEQFFGPGTRLTVL.